The source of this TCR beta chain is a study of T cells after posttransplantation cyclophosphamide. General observations from the study: Recipient CMV seropositivity and CMV reactivation strongly tracked TRB clonality. TRB overlap between skin or GI tissue T cells and blood was limited. Donor-recipient repertoire similarity was low at 1-2 months, rising over year one.

In regard to this clone: The antigen is undetermined.

Sequencing was performed with immunoSEQ multiplex PCR; in TCRdb, only in-frame clones are kept and a portion is missing. The repertoire holds some 6,900 clones, with 85% to 95% as singletons. Busulfan-fludarabine conditioning, marrow transplant, and cyclophosphamide on days +3 and +4 were administered. Germline V CDR1 and CDR2: SGHAT, FQDESV (reference sequence). The CDR3 runs to 15 residues. V lost 5 bases, J lost 5 bases, and 9 bases stayed unmatched. The sequencing here drew on CD8+ T cells sorted from blood, taken after allogeneic stem cell transplant with posttransplant cyclophosphamide. This receptor was taken from a male patient over 55 who received an allogeneic stem cell transplant from a related donor and was CMV-positive. Some T cells may be supplied by the graft donor. V gene TRBV11-1 combines with J gene TRBJ2-3, with 8 bases that match TRBD2. CDR3 residues: CASSPQGTSLDTQYF. CDR3 coding DNA: TGTGCCAGCAGCCCTCAAGGGACTAGTTTAGATACGCAGTATTTT.